Each of the 8 T cell receptor beta chains below was sequenced from the same sample in a study of PD-L1 blockade in urothelial cancer. Repertoires were generated with immunoSEQ multiplex PCR, while TCRdb's copy carries only in-frame clones and drops some. Among about 2,500 clones listed, roughly 35% were seen once. Material: tumor tissue, obtained before atezolizumab (anti-PD-L1) treatment. Receptor source: a man aged 55-75 years with urothelial cancer.

There are a few counts of this clone. The V and J genes are TRBV9 and TRBJ1-6; D is uncertain. V was trimmed by 5 bases and J by 10 bases, leaving 13 bases between them. CDR3 length: 13 amino acids. The germline V gene has CDR1 SGDLS and CDR2 YYNGEE. CDR3 sequence reads: CASSSGVGSPLHF. DNA for the CDR3: TGTGCCAGCAGTTCCGGGGTTGGCTCACCCCTCCACTTT.

The sample holds a few counts of this clone. The rearrangement joins TRBV6-8 to TRBJ2-7; 8 bases match TRBD1. The CDR3 is made up of 13 amino acids. Germline V gives CDR1 MNHGY, CDR2 SAAAGT. The V gene end was trimmed by 5 bases and the J gene end by 5 bases; junction bases not matched to a gene: 5. CDR3 amino acids: CASSRTGYNEQYF. The DNA for the CDR3 is TGTGCCAGCAGTCGGACAGGGTACAACGAGCAGTACTTC.

V usage is TRBV30 and J usage is TRBJ1-2; D gene uncertain. V lost 2 bases to trimming and J lost 4 bases, with 8 bases between them. Germline-derived CDR1 and CDR2 are GTSNPN and SVGIG (reference sequence). This CDR3 comprises 12 residues. The CDR3 region is CAWSRGFYGYTF. The CDR3 coding sequence is TGTGCCTGGAGTCGAGGGTTCTATGGCTACACCTTC.

The chain employs TRBV7-6 and TRBJ1-1, with D unresolved. The V and J ends lost 0 bases and 5 bases respectively, with 10 bases between them. CDR1 is SGHVS, CDR2 FNYEAQ, per germline. The CDR3 contains 14 residues. The CDR3 DNA reads TGTGCCAGCAGCTTAGCGCTCGAGCGGACTGAAGCTTTCTTT. It specifies CASSLALERTEAFF.

The rearrangement joins TRBV28 to TRBJ2-2, with TRBD1 matching over 7 bases. The CDR3 is 15 amino acids. The germline V gene encodes CDR1 MDHEN and CDR2 SYDVKM. V gave up 7 bases and J gave up 0 bases; unmatched junction bases: 5. The CDR3 loop is CASTLDRPNTGELFF. In DNA form, the CDR3 reads TGTGCCAGCACCTTGGACAGGCCGAACACCGGGGAGCTGTTTTTT. The whole variable domain, filled in from reference TRBV28 and TRBJ2-2, reads DVKVTQSSRYLVKRTGEKVFLECVQDMDHENMFWYRQDPGLGLRLIYFSYDVKMKEKGDIPEGYSVSREKKERFSLILESASTNQTSMYLCASTLDRPNTGELFFGEGSRLTVL.

Relative to its sample, this clone is medium-sized. The chain joins TRBV11-3 to TRBJ2-5, with 9 bases aligning to TRBD1. This CDR3 spans 14 amino acids. Losses at the gene ends were 4 bases for V and 4 bases for J; bases not matched to a gene: 4. From germline, CDR1 is SGHNT and CDR2 YENEEA. The CDR3: CASSWDRVGETQYF. CDR3 sequence (DNA): TGTGCCAGCAGCTGGGACAGGGTTGGAGAGACCCAGTACTTC.

This chain joins TRBV19 and TRBJ2-3; D not resolved. Germline CDR1 LNHDA, CDR2 SQIVND (reference sequence). The CDR3 totals 13 residues. V dropped 3 bases and J dropped 2 bases, with 6 bases sitting between them. CDR3 DNA sequence: TGTGCCAGTAGTATCGCAAACACAGATACGCAGTATTTT. Protein product: CASSIANTDTQYF.

The rearrangement uses TRBV9 and TRBJ1-1; a possible D gene is TRBD1 (6 bases). V was cut by 6 bases and J by 4 bases, with 13 bases left in between. The CDR3 extends over 13 amino acids. Per germline, CDR1 SGDLS and CDR2 YYNGEE. The CDR3 reads CASTKGGTTEAFF. CDR3 nucleotides: TGTGCCAGCACAAAAGGGGGTACCACTGAAGCTTTCTTT.